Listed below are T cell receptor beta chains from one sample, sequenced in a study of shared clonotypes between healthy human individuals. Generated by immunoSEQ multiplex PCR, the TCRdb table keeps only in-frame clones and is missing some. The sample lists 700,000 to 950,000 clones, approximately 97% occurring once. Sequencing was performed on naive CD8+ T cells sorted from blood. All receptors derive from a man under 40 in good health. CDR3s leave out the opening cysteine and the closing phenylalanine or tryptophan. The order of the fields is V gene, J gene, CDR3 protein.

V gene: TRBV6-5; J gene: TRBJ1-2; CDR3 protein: ASSYSRTDGYT
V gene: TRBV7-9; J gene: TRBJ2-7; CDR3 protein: ASSSSSGIMYEQY
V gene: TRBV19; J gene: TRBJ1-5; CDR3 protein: ASSMADYSNQPQH
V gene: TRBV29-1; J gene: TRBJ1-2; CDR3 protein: SVEDRKDGGRNYGYT
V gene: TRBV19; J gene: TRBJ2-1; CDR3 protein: ASSLDGDNEQF
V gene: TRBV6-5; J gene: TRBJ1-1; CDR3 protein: VAGNTEAF
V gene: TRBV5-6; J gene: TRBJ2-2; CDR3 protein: ASSFAVTGELF
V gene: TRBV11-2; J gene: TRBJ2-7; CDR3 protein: ASSLDANAYEQY
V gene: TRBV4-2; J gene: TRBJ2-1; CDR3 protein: ASSQDWELAGVNEQF
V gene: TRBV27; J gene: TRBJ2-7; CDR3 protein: ASSPGGRYEQY
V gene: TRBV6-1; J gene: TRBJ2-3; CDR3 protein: ASSATSLAGGADTQY
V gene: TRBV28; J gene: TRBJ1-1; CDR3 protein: ANRQGRGTEAF
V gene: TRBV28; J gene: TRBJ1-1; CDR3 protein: ASSFSTGGVDTEAF
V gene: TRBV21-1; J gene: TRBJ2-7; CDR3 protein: ASSKEVQGAYEQY
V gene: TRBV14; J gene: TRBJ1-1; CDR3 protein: ASSQVLGEEAF
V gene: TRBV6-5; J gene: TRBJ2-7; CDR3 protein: ASSLTGQAYEQY
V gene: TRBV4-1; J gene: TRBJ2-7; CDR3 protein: ASSVYGRTYEQY
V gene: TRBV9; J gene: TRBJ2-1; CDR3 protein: ASSVGGGSSYNEQF
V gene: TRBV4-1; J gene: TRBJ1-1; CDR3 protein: ASSPYGRGDTEAF
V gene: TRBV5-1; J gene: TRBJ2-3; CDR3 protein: ASSPHTPDTQY
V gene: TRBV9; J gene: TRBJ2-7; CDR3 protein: ASSVGWEGTIYEQY
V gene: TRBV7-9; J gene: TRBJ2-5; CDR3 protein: ASSLGGTETQY
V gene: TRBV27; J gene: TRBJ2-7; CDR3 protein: ASSPPIAGVVY
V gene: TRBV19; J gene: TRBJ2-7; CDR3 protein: ASSIFPGHEQY
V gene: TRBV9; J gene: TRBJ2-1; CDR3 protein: ASSAQVGMDEQF
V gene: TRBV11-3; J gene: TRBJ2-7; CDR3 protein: ASSPRTSSPEQY
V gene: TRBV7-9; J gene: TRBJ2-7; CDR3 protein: ASEADSSYEQY
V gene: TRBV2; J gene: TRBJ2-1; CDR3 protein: ALLGRGEQF
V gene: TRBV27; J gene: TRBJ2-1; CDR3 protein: ASSFGILKEQF
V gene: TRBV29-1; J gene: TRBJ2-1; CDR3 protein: SVESDYNEQF
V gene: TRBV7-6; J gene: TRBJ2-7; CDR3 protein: ASSLYPGQDYEQY
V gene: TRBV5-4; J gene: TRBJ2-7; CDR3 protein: ASSLEQPYEQY